What follows is one T cell receptor (beta chain) and its context. Only in-frame clones appear in the TCRdb table, and some are missing; sequencing was by immunoSEQ multiplex PCR. The sample includes 50,000 or so clones, approximately 90% of them seen just once. This record belongs to a study of OX40 agonist ivuxolimab in advanced cancers. Study at large: Patients got intravenous ivuxolimab at 0.01 to 10 mg/kg every 2 weeks. Therapy given before enrollment (anti-PD-1, anti-PD-L1 or anti-CTLA-4) was allowed, and around 41% had some.

The germline V gene encodes CDR1 KGHSH and CDR2 LQKENI. CDR3 length: 14 residues. The V and J ends lost 4 bases and 3 bases, in that order; junction bases with no gene match: 4. V and J are TRBV18 and TRBJ2-7, with TRBD1 matching over 9 bases. This TCR was sampled from an adult with an advanced solid tumor such as melanoma, head and neck, liver or kidney cancer. The source material was CD4+ or CD8+ T cells sorted from blood, sampled in a trial of the OX40 agonist ivuxolimab. CDR3 DNA: TGTGCCAGCTCACTTCCGGGACAGGGCTACGAGCAGTACTTC. It is translated as CASSLPGQGYEQYF. Combining the CDR3 with reference TRBV18 and TRBJ2-7 gives the whole variable domain NAGVMQNPRHLVRRRGQEARLRCSPMKGHSHVYWYRQLPEEGLKFMVYLQKENIIDESGMPKERFSAEFPKEGPSILRIQQVVRGDSAAYFCASSLPGQGYEQYFGPGTRLTVT.